What follows are 25 T cell receptor beta chains derived from one specimen sequenced in a study of blood T cell repertoires in COVID-19. Sequencing used immunoSEQ multiplex PCR; TCRdb keeps in-frame clones, though not all of them. This sample has around 180,000 clones, with around 83% found just once. The specimen sequenced was peripheral blood. The receptors were gathered from a human donor in a cohort sampled during active COVID-19.

Details on this clone: The junction differs from germline at one of its ends, possibly a read error. This chain joins TRBV3-1 (or the pseudogene TRBV3-2) and TRBJ2-7, with 11 bases lining up with TRBD2. Germline V lookup: CDR1 LGHDT, CDR2 YNNKEL (reference sequence). CDR3 length equals 16 residues. CDR3: CASSQEPGLAGKSRDF. CDR3 sequence (DNA): TGTGCCAGCAGCCAAGAGCCCGGACTAGCGGGCAAATCTCGGGACTTC.

V usage is TRBV6-5 and J usage is TRBJ1-5; a weak D match, TRBD1 (5 bases). V lost 6 bases and J lost 0, with 9 bases in between. Germline loops: CDR1 MNHEY, CDR2 SVGAGI. CDR3 length: 14 residues. DNA for the CDR3: TGTGCCAGCAGGCCAGGGAATAGCAATCAGCCCCAGCATTTT. Amino acids: CASRPGNSNQPQHF.

The chain carries TRBV6-5 and TRBJ1-1; no clear D gene. This CDR3 has 15 residues. Looked up from germline, CDR1 is MNHEY and CDR2 is SVGAGI. V gave up 3 bases and J gave up 4 bases, with 15 bases separating them. CDR3 DNA: TGTGCCAGCAGTTATCCCGGGTCCCTGGGCACTGAAGCTTTCTTT. Its protein product is CASSYPGSLGTEAFF.

J is TRBJ1-1 and V is TRBV19; D is unclear. V was cut by 0 bases and J by 4 bases, with 24 bases left in between. Germline CDR1 LNHDA, CDR2 SQIVND (reference sequence). This CDR3 spans 19 amino acids. The CDR3 loop reads CASSIDSPGLEARGTEAFF. CDR3 nucleotide sequence: TGTGCCAGTAGTATAGATTCCCCAGGCTTAGAAGCCCGTGGCACTGAAGCTTTCTTT.

J is TRBJ2-7 and V is TRBV6-6, with D possibly matching TRBD2 (6 bases). V was pared by 7 bases and J by 0 bases, with 13 bases between. This CDR3 contains 14 residues. Looked up from germline, CDR1 is MNHNY and CDR2 is SVGAGI (reference sequence). CDR3 sequence: CASTSGVPSYEQYF. For the CDR3, the DNA is TGTGCCAGCACCTCGGGGGTTCCCTCCTACGAGCAGTACTTC.

This chain uses TRBV7-3 with TRBJ2-5, with 10 bases fitting TRBD1. CDR1 is SGHTA, CDR2 FQGTGA, per germline. This CDR3 spans 15 amino acids. J gave up 4 bases and V 2 bases, and 4 bases lay outside the gene matches. The CDR3 DNA is TGTGCCAGCAGCTTAGCGACAGGGGGCATAGAGACCCAGTACTTC. Residues: CASSLATGGIETQYF.

The V call is TRBV19, the J call TRBJ2-7; TRBD1 agrees at 11 bases. Germline trimming cut 7 bases from V and 3 bases from J; bases unmatched to any gene: 8. There are 15 residues in the CDR3. Germline CDR1 LNHDA, CDR2 SQIVND (reference sequence). The CDR3 sequence is CASTRTGTGGYEQYF. The DNA for the CDR3 is TGTGCCAGTACTCGAACCGGGACAGGGGGCTACGAGCAGTACTTC.

The chain has TRBV6-5 and TRBJ1-5; D is possibly TRBD1 (6 bases). Trimming cost V 6 bases and J 3 bases, with 12 bases left between them. The CDR3 is 14 residues long. CDR1 MNHEY and CDR2 SVGAGI come from the germline V gene. CDR3 in DNA: TGTGCCAGCAGAGAGGGGGGGGTCAATCAGCCCCAGCATTTT. Protein: CASREGGVNQPQHF.

This chain uses TRBV6-5 with TRBJ1-3; 7 bases agree with TRBD1. The CDR3 has 16 residues. J was trimmed by 1 base and V by 2 bases; bases with no gene match: 5. Germline CDR1 reads MNHEY; CDR2 reads SVGAGI. The CDR3 DNA sequence: TGTGCCAGCAGTTACAACAGGGGACCATCTGGAAACACCATATATTTT. Translated, it gives CASSYNRGPSGNTIYF.

The rearrangement joins TRBV6-5 to TRBJ2-7; 9 bases are shared with TRBD2. Unmatched junction bases numbered 6, after V lost 7 bases and J lost 2 bases. The CDR3 consists of 14 residues. The V gene's germline CDR1 is MNHEY and CDR2 SVGAGI. The CDR3 bases are TGTGCCAGCACCAGAGCGGGGGGCGCCTACGAGCAGTACTTC. The encoded protein is CASTRAGGAYEQYF.

The chain is built from TRBV6-5 and TRBJ1-6; maybe TRBD1 (6 bases). Germline CDR1 reads MNHEY; CDR2 reads SVGAGI. V was trimmed by 6 bases and J by 8 bases, leaving 17 bases between them. The CDR3 runs 15 residues. CDR3 loop: CASRKGETSDSPLHF. The CDR3 coding sequence is TGTGCCAGCAGAAAGGGGGAAACTAGTGATTCACCCCTCCACTTT.

This clone showed up just once. This chain uses TRBV9 with TRBJ1-5; 9 bases are shared with TRBD1. Germline V gene sequence: CDR1 SGDLS, CDR2 YYNGEE. The CDR3 runs to 14 residues. Unmatched junction bases numbered 7, after V lost 7 bases and J lost 5 bases. CDR3 in amino acids: CASSRDREYQPQHF. CDR3 nucleotide sequence: TGTGCCAGCTCCCGGGACAGGGAGTATCAGCCCCAGCATTTT.

The chain combines TRBV6-6 with TRBJ2-7, with D possibly matching TRBD1 (6 bases). V lost 6 bases to trimming and J lost 3 bases, with 12 bases between them. Per germline, CDR1 MNHNY and CDR2 SVGAGI (reference sequence). This CDR3 region has 13 residues. CDR3 in DNA: TGTGCCAGCAGCCCGGGACATAACTACGAGCAGTACTTC. It is translated as CASSPGHNYEQYF.

As to this clone: The same CDR3 also results from other DNA sequences found in this sample. V usage is TRBV9 and J usage is TRBJ2-5; TRBD1 matches 7 bases. This CDR3 spans 14 amino acids. The V and J ends lost 1 base and 5 bases, in that order; junction bases with no gene match: 5. CDR1 is SGDLS and CDR2 is YYNGEE in the germline V gene. The CDR3 nucleotides are TGTGCCAGCAGCGTAACAGGGGTTGGGGAGACCCAGTACTTC. Translating gives CASSVTGVGETQYF.

The chain links TRBV24-1 to TRBJ1-5; unclear D gene. The germline V gene encodes CDR1 KGHDR and CDR2 SFDVKD. The length of the CDR3 is 16 residues. Trimming pared 2 bases from V and 4 bases from J, leaving 14 bases between. The CDR3 DNA reads TGTGCCACCAGTGATTCTGGACGGGGAAATAATCAGCCCCAGCATTTT. Its translation: CATSDSGRGNNQPQHF.

The V and J genes are TRBV28 and TRBJ2-7; 8 bases are shared with TRBD2. This CDR3 is built from 14 residues. Looked up from germline, CDR1 is MDHEN and CDR2 is SYDVKM. V shed 3 bases and J 4 bases; nucleotides not matched to a gene: 5. CDR3 residues: CASSFPGRGYEQYF. The DNA of the CDR3 is TGTGCCAGCAGTTTCCCCGGGAGGGGGTACGAGCAGTACTTC. Based on the CDR3 plus reference TRBV28 and TRBJ2-7, the full variable domain is DVKVTQSSRYLVKRTGEKVFLECVQDMDHENMFWYRQDPGLGLRLIYFSYDVKMKEKGDIPEGYSVSREKKERFSLILESASTNQTSMYLCASSFPGRGYEQYFGPGTRLTVT.

V is TRBV7-2 and J is TRBJ2-1; 9 bases are a match to TRBD1. The J segment lost 7 bases and the V segment lost 4 bases, leaving 8 bases of the junction unmatched. This CDR3 has 15 amino acids. Germline V CDR1 and CDR2: SGHTA, FQGNSA. The CDR3 region has the DNA TGTGCCAGCAGCTGGACAGGGGTTAGTGGGAATGAGCAGTTCTTC. Residues: CASSWTGVSGNEQFF.

V gene TRBV10-3 combines with J gene TRBJ1-2, with D perhaps TRBD1 (5 bases). The CDR3 is made up of 13 amino acids. V dropped 0 bases and J dropped 3 bases, with 5 bases sitting between them. Germline CDR1 is ENHRY and CDR2 is SYGVKD. The CDR3: CAISESTDYGYTF. CDR3 in DNA: TGTGCCATCAGTGAGTCGACAGACTATGGCTACACCTTC.

The CDR3 region has the DNA TGTGCCAGCAGTTACGGTGGGGGGAGTAGCACCGGGGAGCTGTTTTTT. This sequence encodes CASSYGGGSSTGELFF. The chain has TRBV6-2 or TRBV6-3 and TRBJ2-2; weak D call: TRBD2 (6 bases). Germline CDR1 reads MNHEY; CDR2 reads SVGEGT. V shed 2 bases and J shed 4 bases, with 14 bases lying between them. The CDR3 runs to 16 residues.

The chain joins TRBV7-9 to TRBJ2-3; 7 nucleotides match TRBD1. The germline V gene encodes CDR1 SEHNR and CDR2 FQNEAQ (reference sequence). The V segment lost 5 bases and the J segment 2 bases; nucleotides outside the gene matches: 7. This CDR3 has 15 residues. The CDR3 loop reads CASSRGGPVTDTQYF. The CDR3 DNA sequence: TGTGCCAGCAGCAGAGGGGGCCCCGTCACAGATACGCAGTATTTT. Using reference TRBV7-9 and TRBJ2-3 for the parts outside the CDR3, the full variable domain is DTGVSQNPRHKITKRGQNVTFRCDPISEHNRLYWYRQTLGQGPEFLTYFQNEAQLEKSRLLSDRFSAERPKGSFSTLEIQRTEQGDSAMYLCASSRGGPVTDTQYFGPGTRLTVL.

The chain recombines TRBV7-6 with TRBJ1-1; D perhaps matches TRBD1 (5 bases). The CDR3 length is 15 residues. Germline lookup yields CDR1 SGHVS and CDR2 FNYEAQ. The V end was cut by 1 base, the J end by 5 bases, with 14 bases between. The DNA of the CDR3 is TGTGCCAGCAGCTTAGGGGAGGGGCAGGGAACTGAAGCTTTCTTT. It translates to CASSLGEGQGTEAFF.

This clone appeared once. The genes are TRBV6-5 and TRBJ2-7, with TRBD2 matching over 9 bases. This CDR3 spans 15 amino acids. The ends lost 2 bases at V and 3 bases at J; junction bases unmatched: 5. Germline V lookup: CDR1 MNHEY, CDR2 SVGAGI. This CDR3 is CASSYAPSGDYEQYF. CDR3 DNA sequence: TGTGCCAGCAGTTACGCCCCTAGCGGGGACTACGAGCAGTACTTC.

The V gene is TRBV25-1, the J gene TRBJ2-3; 9 bases match TRBD1. Unmatched junction bases numbered 12, after V lost 3 bases and J lost 2 bases. Germline CDR1 MGHDK, CDR2 SYGVNS. This CDR3 region has 18 residues. The DNA of the CDR3 is TGTGCCAGCAGTGAGGTAGGGGACAGGGAATATAACACAGATACGCAGTATTTT. Residues: CASSEVGDREYNTDTQYF.

The chain links TRBV7-2 to TRBJ2-5, with 11 bases fitting TRBD1. V was clipped by 4 bases and J by 4 bases; unmatched bases: 14. Germline loops: CDR1 SGHTA, CDR2 FQGNSA. The CDR3 covers 18 residues. The CDR3 DNA reads as TGTGCCAGCAGCTCCCGGACAGGGGGCGCGAGGTTTGGAGAGACCCAGTACTTC. Translating it yields CASSSRTGGARFGETQYF.

The chain recombines TRBV10-3 with TRBJ1-4; 10 positions agree with TRBD1. The CDR3 contains 16 residues. V shed 5 bases and J 4 bases; nucleotides not matched to a gene: 7. CDR1 ENHRY and CDR2 SYGVKD come from the germline V gene. CDR3 bases: TGTGCCATCAGTTCCGGGACAGGGGCTGGTAATGAAAAACTGTTTTTT. It yields the protein CAISSGTGAGNEKLFF.